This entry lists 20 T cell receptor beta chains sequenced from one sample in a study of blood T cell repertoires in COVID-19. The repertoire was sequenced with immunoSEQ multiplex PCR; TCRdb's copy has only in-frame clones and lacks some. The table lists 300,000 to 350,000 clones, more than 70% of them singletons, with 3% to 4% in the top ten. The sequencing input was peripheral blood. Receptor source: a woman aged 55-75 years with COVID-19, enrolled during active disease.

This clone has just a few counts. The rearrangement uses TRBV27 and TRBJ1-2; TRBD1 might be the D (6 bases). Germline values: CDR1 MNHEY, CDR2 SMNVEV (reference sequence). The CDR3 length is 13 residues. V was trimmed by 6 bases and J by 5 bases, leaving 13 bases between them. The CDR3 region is CASSPATGYGYTF. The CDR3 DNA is TGTGCCAGCAGCCCGGCAACAGGGTATGGCTACACCTTC.

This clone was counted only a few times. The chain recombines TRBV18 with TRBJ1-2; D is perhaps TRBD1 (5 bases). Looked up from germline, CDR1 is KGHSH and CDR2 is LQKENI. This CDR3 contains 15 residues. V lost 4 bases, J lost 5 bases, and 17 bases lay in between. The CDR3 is CASSQGRVPPYGYTF. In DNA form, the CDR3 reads TGTGCCAGCTCACAGGGCAGGGTCCCTCCTTATGGCTACACCTTC. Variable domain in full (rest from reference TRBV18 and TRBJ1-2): NAGVMQNPRHLVRRRGQEARLRCSPMKGHSHVYWYRQLPEEGLKFMVYLQKENIIDESGMPKERFSAEFPKEGPSILRIQQVVRGDSAAYFCASSQGRVPPYGYTFGSGTRLTVV.

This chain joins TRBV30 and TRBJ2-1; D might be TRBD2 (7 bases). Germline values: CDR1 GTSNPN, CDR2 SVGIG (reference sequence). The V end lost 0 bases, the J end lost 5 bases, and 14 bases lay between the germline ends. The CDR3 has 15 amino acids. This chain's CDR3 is CAWSVVAGAHNEQFF. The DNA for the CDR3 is TGTGCCTGGAGTGTTGTGGCGGGGGCCCACAATGAGCAGTTCTTC. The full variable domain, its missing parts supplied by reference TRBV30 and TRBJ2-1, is SQTIHQWPATLVQPVGSPLSLECTVEGTSNPNLYWYRQAAGRGLQLLFYSVGIGQISSEVPQNLSASRPQDRQFILSSKKLLLSDSGFYLCAWSVVAGAHNEQFFGPGTRLTVL.

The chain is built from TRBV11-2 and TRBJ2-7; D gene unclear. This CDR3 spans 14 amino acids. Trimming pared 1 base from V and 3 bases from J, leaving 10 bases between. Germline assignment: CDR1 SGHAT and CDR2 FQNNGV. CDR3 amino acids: CASSLGSGLYEQYF. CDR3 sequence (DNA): TGTGCCAGCAGCTTAGGTTCGGGTCTCTACGAGCAGTACTTC.

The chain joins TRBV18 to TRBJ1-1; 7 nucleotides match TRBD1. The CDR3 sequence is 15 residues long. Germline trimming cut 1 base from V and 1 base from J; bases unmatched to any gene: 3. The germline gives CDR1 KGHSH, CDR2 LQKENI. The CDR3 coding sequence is TGTGCCAGCTCACCACTGAGGGGGCCGAACACTGAAGCTTTCTTT. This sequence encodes CASSPLRGPNTEAFF.

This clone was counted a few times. Here the CDR3 reads CASSQDLAGQETQYF. Here the CDR3 DNA reads TGTGCCAGCAGCCAAGATCTAGCTGGCCAAGAGACCCAGTACTTC. The chain is built from TRBV3-1 (or the pseudogene TRBV3-2) and TRBJ2-5, with a weak D call TRBD2 (5 bases). CDR3 size: 15 residues. The V gene's germline CDR1 is LGHDT and CDR2 YNNKEL (reference sequence). With 0 bases removed from V and 1 base from J, the gap between germline ends came to 9 bases.

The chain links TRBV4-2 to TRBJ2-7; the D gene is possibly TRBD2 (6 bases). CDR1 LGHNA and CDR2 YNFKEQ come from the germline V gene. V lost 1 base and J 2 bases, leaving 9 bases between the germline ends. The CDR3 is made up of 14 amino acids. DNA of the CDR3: TGTGCCAGCAGCCAAGCAGGAGGGACCTACGAGCAGTACTTC. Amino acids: CASSQAGGTYEQYF.

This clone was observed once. CDR3 loop: CASSLDNYNEQFF. The CDR3 coding sequence is TGTGCCAGCAGCTTGGACAACTACAATGAGCAGTTCTTC. The genes are TRBV5-6 and TRBJ2-1; D ambiguous. The CDR3 sequence is 13 residues long. The V end was cut by 0 bases, the J end by 3 bases, with 4 bases between. Germline V gene lookup returns CDR1 SGHDT and CDR2 YYEEEE.

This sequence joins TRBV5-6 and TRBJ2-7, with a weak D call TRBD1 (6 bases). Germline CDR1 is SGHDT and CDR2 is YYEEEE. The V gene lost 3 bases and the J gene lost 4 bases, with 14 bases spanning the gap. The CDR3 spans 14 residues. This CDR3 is CASSSSGTIYEQYF. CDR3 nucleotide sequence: TGTGCCAGCAGCTCCTCCGGGACAATTTACGAGCAGTACTTC. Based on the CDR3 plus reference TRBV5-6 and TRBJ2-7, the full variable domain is DAGVTQSPTHLIKTRGQQVTLRCSPKSGHDTVSWYQQALGQGPQFIFQYYEEEERQRGNFPDRFSGHQFPNYSSELNVNALLLGDSALYLCASSSSGTIYEQYFGPGTRLTVT.

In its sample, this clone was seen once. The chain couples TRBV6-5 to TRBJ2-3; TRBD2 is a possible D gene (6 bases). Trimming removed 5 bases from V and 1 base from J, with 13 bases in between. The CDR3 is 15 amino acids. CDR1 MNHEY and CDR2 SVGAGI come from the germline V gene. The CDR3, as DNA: TGTGCCAGCAGTACCCCCGGGGGTCGCACAGATACGCAGTATTTT. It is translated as CASSTPGGRTDTQYF.

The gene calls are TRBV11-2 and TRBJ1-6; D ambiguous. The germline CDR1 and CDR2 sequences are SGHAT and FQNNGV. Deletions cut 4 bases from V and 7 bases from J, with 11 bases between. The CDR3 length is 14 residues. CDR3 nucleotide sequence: TGTGCCAGCAGCTCCGGGCCGGGGAATTCACCCCTCCACTTT. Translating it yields CASSSGPGNSPLHF.

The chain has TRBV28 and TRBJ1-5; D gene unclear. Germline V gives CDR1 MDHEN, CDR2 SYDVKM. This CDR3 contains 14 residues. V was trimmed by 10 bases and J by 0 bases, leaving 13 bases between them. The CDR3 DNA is TGTGCCATCACAGCTCTATATAGCAATCAGCCCCAGCATTTT. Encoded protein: CAITALYSNQPQHF.

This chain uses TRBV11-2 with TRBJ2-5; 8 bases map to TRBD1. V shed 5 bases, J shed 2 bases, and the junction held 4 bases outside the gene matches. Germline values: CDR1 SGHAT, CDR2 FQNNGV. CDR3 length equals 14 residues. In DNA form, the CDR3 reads TGTGCCAGCAGCCTGGACAGGGCGCAAGAGACCCAGTACTTC. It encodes CASSLDRAQETQYF. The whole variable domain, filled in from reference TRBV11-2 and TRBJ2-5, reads EAGVAQSPRYKIIEKRQSVAFWCNPISGHATLYWYQQILGQGPKLLIQFQNNGVVDDSQLPKDRFSAERLKGVDSTLKIQPAKLEDSAVYLCASSLDRAQETQYFGPGTRLLVL.

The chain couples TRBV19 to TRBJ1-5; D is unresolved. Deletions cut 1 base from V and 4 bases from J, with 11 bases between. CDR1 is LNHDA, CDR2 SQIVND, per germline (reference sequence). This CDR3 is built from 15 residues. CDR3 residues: CASSIVLFGNQPQHF. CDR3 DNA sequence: TGTGCCAGTAGTATAGTCCTTTTCGGGAATCAGCCCCAGCATTTT.

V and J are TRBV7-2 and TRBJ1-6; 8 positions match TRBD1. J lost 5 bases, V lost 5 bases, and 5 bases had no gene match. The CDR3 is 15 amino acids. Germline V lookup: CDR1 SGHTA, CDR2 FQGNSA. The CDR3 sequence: CASSPGQGNNSPLHF. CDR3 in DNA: TGTGCCAGCAGCCCCGGACAGGGTAATAATTCACCCCTCCACTTT.

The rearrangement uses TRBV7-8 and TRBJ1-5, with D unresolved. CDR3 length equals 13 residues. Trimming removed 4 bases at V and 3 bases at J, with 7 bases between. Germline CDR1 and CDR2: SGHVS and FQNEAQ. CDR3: CASSSDTNQPQHF. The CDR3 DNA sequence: TGTGCCAGCAGCTCTGACACCAATCAGCCCCAGCATTTT.

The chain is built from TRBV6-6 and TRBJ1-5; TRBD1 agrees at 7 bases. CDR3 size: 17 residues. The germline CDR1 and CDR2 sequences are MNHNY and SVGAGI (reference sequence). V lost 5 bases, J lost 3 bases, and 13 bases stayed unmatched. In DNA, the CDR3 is TGTGCCAGCAGTCAGGGACAGACGCAAAGTGTCAATCAGCCCCAGCATTTT. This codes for CASSQGQTQSVNQPQHF.

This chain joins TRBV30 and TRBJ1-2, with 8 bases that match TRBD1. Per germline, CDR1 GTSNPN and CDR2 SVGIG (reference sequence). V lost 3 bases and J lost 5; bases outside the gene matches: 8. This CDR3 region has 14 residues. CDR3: CAWRGQGSQYGYTF. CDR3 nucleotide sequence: TGTGCCTGGAGAGGACAGGGTTCACAGTATGGCTACACCTTC.

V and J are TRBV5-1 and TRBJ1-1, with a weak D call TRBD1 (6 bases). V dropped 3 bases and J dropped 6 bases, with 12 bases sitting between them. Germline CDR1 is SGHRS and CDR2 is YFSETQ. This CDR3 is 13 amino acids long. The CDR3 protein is CASSWQGFSEAFF. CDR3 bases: TGCGCCAGCAGCTGGCAGGGGTTTTCTGAAGCTTTCTTT.

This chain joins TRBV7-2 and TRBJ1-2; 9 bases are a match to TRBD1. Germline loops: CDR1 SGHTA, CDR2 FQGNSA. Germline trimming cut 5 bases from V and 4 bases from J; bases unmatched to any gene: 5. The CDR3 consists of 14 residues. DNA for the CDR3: TGTGCCAGCAGCGTAACAGGGGGCAGCTATGGCTACACCTTC. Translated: CASSVTGGSYGYTF.